This T cell receptor (beta chain) was captured by sequencing in a study of T cell repertoires in cytomegalovirus infection. As for the study in general: Matching HLA type, along with CMV infection, was indicated by public TCR beta signatures. General study results and limits: The study found HLA-C-restricted CMV-specific TCR beta clonotypes dominating the ex vivo response. Cumulative frequency (of public TCR beta family members) identified carriers of CMV plus the relevant HLA.

Points on this clonotype: Antigen specificity is unknown.

One entry per CDR3 protein, called by TCRdb with MiXCR from the reads. This sample has roughly 140,000 distinct CDR3 sequences, with about 25% found just once. This clonotype was obtained from a human donor in good health (CMV status not recorded). Some clones in this sample may be carry-over from other donors' samples. The sample was PBMCs.

In DNA form, the CDR3 reads TGCAGTGCTAGGCGGCAGAGGACGAACTACAATGAGCAGTTCTTC. This gives the protein CSARRQRTNYNEQFF. V is TRBV20-1 and J is TRBJ2-1; no clear D. The CDR3 contains 15 residues. V was trimmed by 3 bases and J by 3 bases, leaving 15 bases between them. Germline V gene sequence: CDR1 DFQATT, CDR2 SNEGSKA (reference sequence).